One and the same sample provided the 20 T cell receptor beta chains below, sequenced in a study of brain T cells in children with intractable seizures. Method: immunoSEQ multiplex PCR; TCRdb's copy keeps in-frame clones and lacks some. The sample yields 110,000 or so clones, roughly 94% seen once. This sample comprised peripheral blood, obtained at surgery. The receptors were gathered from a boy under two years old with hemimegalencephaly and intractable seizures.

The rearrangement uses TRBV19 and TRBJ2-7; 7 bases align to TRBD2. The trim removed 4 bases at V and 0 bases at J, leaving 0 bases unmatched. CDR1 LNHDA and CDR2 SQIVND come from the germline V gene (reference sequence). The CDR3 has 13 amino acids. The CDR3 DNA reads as TGTGCCAGTAGTAGGGGGGGCTCCTACGAGCAGTACTTC. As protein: CASSRGGSYEQYF.

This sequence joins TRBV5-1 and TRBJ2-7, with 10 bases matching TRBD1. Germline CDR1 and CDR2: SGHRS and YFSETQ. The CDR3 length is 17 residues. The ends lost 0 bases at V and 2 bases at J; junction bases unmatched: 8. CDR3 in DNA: TGCGCCAGCAGCTTGGGGACAGGGGGGGACCCCCCCTACGAGCAGTACTTC. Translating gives CASSLGTGGDPPYEQYF.

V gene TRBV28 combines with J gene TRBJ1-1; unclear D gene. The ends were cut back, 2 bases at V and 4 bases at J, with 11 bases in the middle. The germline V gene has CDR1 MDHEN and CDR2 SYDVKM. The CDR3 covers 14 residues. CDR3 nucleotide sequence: TGTGCCAGCAGTTTACGGCCCTGGGGCACTGAAGCTTTCTTT. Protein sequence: CASSLRPWGTEAFF.

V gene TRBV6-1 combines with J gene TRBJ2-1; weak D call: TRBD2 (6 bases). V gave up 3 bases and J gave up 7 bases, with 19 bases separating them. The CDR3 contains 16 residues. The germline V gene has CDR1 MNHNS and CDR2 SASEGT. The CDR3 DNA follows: TGTGCCAGCAGTGATCAACCGGGACTGTCAGGGAATGAGCAGTTCTTC. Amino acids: CASSDQPGLSGNEQFF.

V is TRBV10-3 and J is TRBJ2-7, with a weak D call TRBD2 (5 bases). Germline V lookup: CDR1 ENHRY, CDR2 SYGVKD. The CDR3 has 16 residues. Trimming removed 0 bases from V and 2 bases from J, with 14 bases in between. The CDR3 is CAISESRAGQPYEQYF. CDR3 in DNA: TGTGCCATCAGTGAGTCGAGGGCAGGCCAGCCCTACGAGCAGTACTTC.

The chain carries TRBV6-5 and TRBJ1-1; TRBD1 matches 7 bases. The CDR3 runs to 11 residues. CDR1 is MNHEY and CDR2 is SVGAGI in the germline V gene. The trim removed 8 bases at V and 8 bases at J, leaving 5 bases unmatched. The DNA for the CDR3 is TGTGCCAGCGGCTCAGGGGGGGAAGCTTTCTTT. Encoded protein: CASGSGGEAFF.

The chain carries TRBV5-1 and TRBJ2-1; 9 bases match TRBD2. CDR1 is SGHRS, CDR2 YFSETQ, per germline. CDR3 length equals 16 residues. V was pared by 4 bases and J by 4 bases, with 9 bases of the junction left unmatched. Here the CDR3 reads CASSPTRLAVYNEQFF. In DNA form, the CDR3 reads TGCGCCAGCAGCCCCACCCGACTAGCGGTTTACAATGAGCAGTTCTTC.

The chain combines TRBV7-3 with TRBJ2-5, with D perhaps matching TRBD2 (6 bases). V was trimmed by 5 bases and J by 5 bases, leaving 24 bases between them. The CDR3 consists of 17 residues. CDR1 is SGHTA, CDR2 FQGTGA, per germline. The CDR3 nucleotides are TGTGCCAGCAGCACCTTTTCCGGGACTCCTGCCAGGGAGACCCAGTACTTC. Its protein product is CASSTFSGTPARETQYF.

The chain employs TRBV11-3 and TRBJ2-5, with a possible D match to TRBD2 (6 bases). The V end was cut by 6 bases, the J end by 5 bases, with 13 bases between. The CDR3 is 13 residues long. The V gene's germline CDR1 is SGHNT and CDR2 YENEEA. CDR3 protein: CASSPLASETQYF. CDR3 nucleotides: TGTGCCAGCAGTCCCCTAGCGTCCGAGACCCAGTACTTC.

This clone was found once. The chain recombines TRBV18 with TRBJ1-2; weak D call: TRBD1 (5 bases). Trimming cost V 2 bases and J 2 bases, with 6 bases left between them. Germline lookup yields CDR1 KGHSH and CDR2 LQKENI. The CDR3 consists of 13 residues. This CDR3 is CASSPGDNYGYTF. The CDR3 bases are TGTGCCAGCTCACCAGGGGACAACTATGGCTACACCTTC.

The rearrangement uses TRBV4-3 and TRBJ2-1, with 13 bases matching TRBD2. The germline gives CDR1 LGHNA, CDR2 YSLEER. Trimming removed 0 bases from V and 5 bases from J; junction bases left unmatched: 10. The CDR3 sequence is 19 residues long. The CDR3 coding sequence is TGCGCCAGCAGCCAAGACAGAGGGGGGACTAGCGGGAAAGACAATGAGCAGTTCTTC. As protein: CASSQDRGGTSGKDNEQFF.

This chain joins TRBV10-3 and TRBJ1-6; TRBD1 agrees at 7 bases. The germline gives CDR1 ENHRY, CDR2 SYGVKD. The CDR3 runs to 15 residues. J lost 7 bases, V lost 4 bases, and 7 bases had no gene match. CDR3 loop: CAISAPDRDNSPLHF. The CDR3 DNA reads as TGTGCCATCAGTGCGCCTGACAGGGACAATTCACCCCTCCACTTT.

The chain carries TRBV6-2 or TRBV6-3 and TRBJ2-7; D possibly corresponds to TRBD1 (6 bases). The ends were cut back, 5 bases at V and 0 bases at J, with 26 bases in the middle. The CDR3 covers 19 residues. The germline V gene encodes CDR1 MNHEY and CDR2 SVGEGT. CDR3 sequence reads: CASSAIPGQKTLSSYEQYF. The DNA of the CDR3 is TGTGCCAGCAGTGCCATACCGGGACAAAAAACCCTCAGCTCCTACGAGCAGTACTTC.

CDR3 coding DNA: TGTGCCAGCAGCCGACTGGACCCCCGCACTGAAGCTTTCTTT. Translating it yields CASSRLDPRTEAFF. The chain has TRBV6-5 and TRBJ1-1, with D unresolved. Trimming shortened V by 6 bases and J by 4 bases, and 15 bases separated the two germline ends. Germline assignment: CDR1 MNHEY and CDR2 SVGAGI. This CDR3 has 14 amino acids.

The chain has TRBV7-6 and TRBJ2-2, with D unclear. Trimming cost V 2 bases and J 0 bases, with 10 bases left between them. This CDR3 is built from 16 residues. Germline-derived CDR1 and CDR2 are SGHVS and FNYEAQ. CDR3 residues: CASSLTPLANTGELFF. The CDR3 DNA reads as TGTGCCAGCAGCTTAACCCCCCTAGCGAACACCGGGGAGCTGTTTTTT.

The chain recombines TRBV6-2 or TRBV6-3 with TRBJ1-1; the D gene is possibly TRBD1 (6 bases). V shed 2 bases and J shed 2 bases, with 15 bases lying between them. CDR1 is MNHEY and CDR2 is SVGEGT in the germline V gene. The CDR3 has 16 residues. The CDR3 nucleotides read TGTGCCAGCAGTTACGCCTGGGGGGGCCGAAACACTGAAGCTTTCTTT. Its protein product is CASSYAWGGRNTEAFF.

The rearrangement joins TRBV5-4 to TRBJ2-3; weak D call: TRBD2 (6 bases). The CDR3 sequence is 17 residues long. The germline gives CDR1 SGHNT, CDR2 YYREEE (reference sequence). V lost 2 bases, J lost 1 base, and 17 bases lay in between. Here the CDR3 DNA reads TGTGCCAGCAGCTTCGCCTATAGCGGAGAGGGCACAGATACGCAGTATTTT. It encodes CASSFAYSGEGTDTQYF.

CDR3: CASSIGQGAYEQYF. The DNA of the CDR3 is TGTGCCAGTAGTATAGGACAGGGGGCCTACGAGCAGTACTTC. The gene calls are TRBV19 and TRBJ2-7, with 9 bases fitting TRBD1. The length of the CDR3 is 14 residues. V lost 1 base to trimming and J lost 2 bases; unmatched junction nucleotides: 0. Germline lookup yields CDR1 LNHDA and CDR2 SQIVND (reference sequence).

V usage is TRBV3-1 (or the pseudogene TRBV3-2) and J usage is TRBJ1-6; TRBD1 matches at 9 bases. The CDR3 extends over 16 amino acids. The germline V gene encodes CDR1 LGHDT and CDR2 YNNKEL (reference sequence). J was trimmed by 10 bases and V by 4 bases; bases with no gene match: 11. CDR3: CASSRRGDRVRSPLHF. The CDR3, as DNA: TGTGCCAGCAGCCGAAGGGGGGACAGGGTCCGCTCACCCCTCCACTTT.

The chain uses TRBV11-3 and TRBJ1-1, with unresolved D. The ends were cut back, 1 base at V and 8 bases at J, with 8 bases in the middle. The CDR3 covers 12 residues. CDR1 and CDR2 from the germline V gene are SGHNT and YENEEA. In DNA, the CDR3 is TGTGCCAGCAGCTTAGTTCCGGGAGAAGCTTTCTTT. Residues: CASSLVPGEAFF.